A single sample gave rise to the 24 T cell receptor beta chains below, sequenced in a study of cytomegalovirus exposure and HLA in healthy donors (dated by TCRdb to about 2017). Receptors were amplified or captured by the immunoSEQ multiplex PCR assay. This is the immuneACCESS table as TCRdb keeps it, with only in-frame sequences that have V and J called. A part of the clones is gone; compared with another copy, unresolved V genes explain less than half, and the rest is unexplained. The sample has 150,000 to 200,000 clones on record, around 96% of them singletons. The top ten clonotypes cover under 0.9% of the sample. Input material: PBMCs. These receptor sequences come from a woman between 18 and 30 years old in good health and CMV-seronegative.

This clone was observed a few times. V usage is TRBV6-6 and J usage is TRBJ1-6; a weak D match, TRBD1 (5 bases). The CDR3 loop spans 14 amino acids. V gave up 8 bases and J gave up 7 bases, with 15 bases separating them. Germline lookup yields CDR1 MNHNY and CDR2 SVGAGI (reference sequence). This CDR3 is CASGVVGGNSPLHF. Written as DNA, the CDR3 is TGTGCCAGCGGGGTTGTTGGGGGGAATTCACCCCTCCACTTT.

V usage is TRBV13 and J usage is TRBJ2-7, with 8 bases fitting TRBD1. The V gene end was trimmed by 4 bases and the J gene end by 1 base; junction bases not matched to a gene: 15. The germline V gene has CDR1 PRHDT and CDR2 FYEKMQ (reference sequence). The CDR3 length is 18 residues. CDR3 DNA: TGTGCCAGCAGCTCCCGGGACAGGCTTCAGGTTCCATCCTACGAGCAGTACTTC. This translates into CASSSRDRLQVPSYEQYF.

A note on this clone: Other DNA sequences from this sample encode an identical CDR3 as well. The V gene is TRBV5-1, the J gene TRBJ2-7; 8 nucleotides align to TRBD1. V trimming: 2 bases; J trimming: 0 bases; junction bases outside the gene matches: 4. Looked up from germline, CDR1 is SGHRS and CDR2 is YFSETQ. This CDR3 contains 15 residues. This CDR3 is CASSLDRGNSYEQYF. CDR3 sequence (DNA): TGCGCCAGCAGCTTAGACAGGGGTAACTCCTACGAGCAGTACTTC.

This sequence joins TRBV18 and TRBJ1-1; no reliable D call. Germline CDR1 and CDR2: KGHSH and LQKENI. The V end was cut by 2 bases, the J end by 2 bases, with 9 bases between. The CDR3 runs 14 residues. CDR3 in DNA: TGTGCCAGCTCACCAGAACAGTTAAACACTGAAGCTTTCTTT. Translation gives CASSPEQLNTEAFF.

This chain connects TRBV7-6 to TRBJ2-2; 8 bases align to TRBD1. The germline CDR1 and CDR2 sequences are SGHVS and FNYEAQ. J lost 4 bases, V lost 0 bases, and 4 bases had no gene match. The CDR3 runs to 16 residues. For the CDR3, the DNA is TGTGCCAGCAGCTTAGCAGCAGGGGGCGCCACCGGGGAGCTGTTTTTT. Protein product: CASSLAAGGATGELFF.

The CDR3 region is CASSPGTGGLTEAFF. Here the CDR3 DNA reads TGTGCCAGCAGTCCCGGGACAGGGGGGCTCACTGAAGCTTTCTTT. The rearrangement links TRBV6-4 to TRBJ1-1; 11 bases match TRBD1. Germline trimming cut 5 bases from V and 4 bases from J; bases unmatched to any gene: 6. Germline V gene lookup returns CDR1 MRHNA and CDR2 SNTAGT. The CDR3 length is 15 residues.

The gene calls are TRBV2 and TRBJ2-5; TRBD2 matches 13 bases. Germline-derived CDR1 and CDR2 are SNHLY and FYNNEI. The CDR3 spans 15 residues. J was trimmed by 1 base and V by 7 bases; bases with no gene match: 3. The CDR3 DNA follows: TGTGCCAGCAATCGACTAGCGGGGGGCCAAGAGACCCAGTACTTC. This codes for CASNRLAGGQETQYF.

This rearrangement joins TRBV5-1 to TRBJ2-5, with 8 bases that match TRBD1. The CDR3 extends over 12 amino acids. From germline, CDR1 is SGHRS and CDR2 YFSETQ. Here the CDR3 reads CASRQGRETQYF. CDR3 sequence (DNA): TGCGCGAGCCGACAGGGGAGGGAGACCCAGTACTTC.

As DNA, the CDR3 is TGTGCCAGCAGCGGCGGACTAGCGGGGCGGGGGCAGTTCTTC. This gives the protein CASSGGLAGRGQFF. This sequence joins TRBV9 and TRBJ2-1, with 12 bases identical to TRBD2. This CDR3 has 14 residues. Germline assignment: CDR1 SGDLS and CDR2 YYNGEE. Losses at the gene ends were 3 bases for V and 12 bases for J; bases not matched to a gene: 7.

The V call is TRBV19, the J call TRBJ1-4; perhaps TRBD1 as D (5 bases). This CDR3 spans 16 amino acids. The V gene's germline CDR1 is LNHDA and CDR2 SQIVND (reference sequence). The ends were cut back, 6 bases at V and 7 bases at J, with 21 bases in the middle. The CDR3 loop is CASSPGKMDNGEKLFF. The DNA for the CDR3 is TGTGCCAGTAGCCCAGGGAAAATGGACAATGGTGAAAAACTGTTTTTT. Drawing the rest from reference TRBV19 and TRBJ1-4, the complete variable domain is DGGITQSPKYLFRKEGQNVTLSCEQNLNHDAMYWYRQDPGQGLRLIYYSQIVNDFQKGDIAEGYSVSREKKESFPLTVTSAQKNPTAFYLCASSPGKMDNGEKLFFGSGTQLSVL.

This rearrangement joins TRBV6-1 to TRBJ2-5, with TRBD2 matching over 13 bases. The CDR3 is made up of 18 amino acids. The germline CDR1 and CDR2 sequences are MNHNS and SASEGT. Unmatched junction bases numbered 12, after V lost 3 bases and J lost 5 bases. The CDR3 reads CASSDQTSGGPDWETQYF. The CDR3 region has the DNA TGTGCCAGCAGTGACCAGACTAGCGGGGGGCCTGACTGGGAGACCCAGTACTTC.

The V call is TRBV19, the J call TRBJ1-2; 10 bases agree with TRBD1. This CDR3 is 14 amino acids long. The germline V gene has CDR1 LNHDA and CDR2 SQIVND (reference sequence). Losses at the gene ends were 6 bases for V and 3 bases for J; bases not matched to a gene: 4. CDR3 nucleotide sequence: TGTGCCAGTAGGAGACAGGGGGCAGACTATGGCTACACCTTC. This gives the protein CASRRQGADYGYTF.

The rearrangement uses TRBV4-3 and TRBJ1-3; the D gene is possibly TRBD1 (6 bases). Germline V gene sequence: CDR1 LGHNA, CDR2 YSLEER. Trimming shortened V by 3 bases and J by 0 bases, and 6 bases separated the two germline ends. The CDR3 covers 14 residues. The CDR3 loop is CASSQGHSGNTIYF. As DNA, the CDR3 is TGCGCCAGCAGCCAGGGACACTCTGGAAACACCATATATTTT.

The CDR3 region is CASSWPRQVGGRYQETQYF. DNA of the CDR3: TGCGCCAGCAGCTGGCCCCGGCAAGTAGGGGGTCGGTACCAAGAGACCCAGTACTTC. The V call is TRBV5-1, the J call TRBJ2-5; possible D gene TRBD1, 6 bases. The length of the CDR3 is 19 residues. The V gene's germline CDR1 is SGHRS and CDR2 YFSETQ. With 3 bases removed from V and 0 bases from J, the gap between germline ends came to 24 bases.

The count of this clone is one. In DNA form, the CDR3 reads TGTGCCATCAGTGAGAGGACAGGGACCCCCTACGAGCAGTACTTC. Protein: CAISERTGTPYEQYF. The chain employs TRBV10-3 and TRBJ2-7; 8 bases are a match to TRBD1. Germline loops: CDR1 ENHRY, CDR2 SYGVKD. This CDR3 has 15 amino acids. The J segment lost 2 bases and the V segment lost 2 bases, leaving 5 bases of the junction unmatched.

This chain links TRBV6-9 with TRBJ2-7; D may be TRBD1 (6 bases). Trimming stripped 10 bases from V and 6 bases from J, with 19 bases between. This CDR3 is built from 13 residues. Germline lookup yields CDR1 MNHGY and CDR2 SVAAGI. The CDR3 DNA reads TGTGCCACCCCGCCGACAGGTCCGTCCGAGCAGTACTTC. Its protein product is CATPPTGPSEQYF.

This chain uses TRBV5-4 with TRBJ2-7; D remains unclear. Germline V gene sequence: CDR1 SGHNT, CDR2 YYREEE (reference sequence). V was pared by 0 bases and J by 6 bases, with 4 bases between. This CDR3 has 11 residues. The CDR3 DNA reads TGTGCCAGCAGCTTGGAGAGCGAGCAGTACTTC. Translated: CASSLESEQYF.

The chain couples TRBV6-5 to TRBJ1-3; 7 bases line up with TRBD1. CDR1 is MNHEY and CDR2 is SVGAGI in the germline V gene. The CDR3 has 15 residues. Losses at the gene ends were 0 bases for V and 5 bases for J; bases not matched to a gene: 4. The CDR3 bases are TGTGCCAGCAGTTACTCAGAGGGGGCGAGAAACACCATATATTTT. Translation: CASSYSEGARNTIYF.

This clone was recorded once. The chain carries TRBV21-1 and TRBJ1-2; the table's D call, TRBD1, was not checked against the DNA. TRBV21-1 is a pseudogene. This CDR3 region has 17 residues. In nucleotides, the CDR3 is TGTGCCAGCAGCAAAGATTGGGGACAGGGGGATCCACGGAGCTACACCTTC. This sequence encodes CASSKDWGQGDPRSYTF.

The V and J genes are TRBV19 and TRBJ1-5; D is uncertain. Trimming took 7 bases from V and 4 from J, leaving 8 bases between them. The CDR3 has 12 residues. From germline, CDR1 is LNHDA and CDR2 SQIVND (reference sequence). CDR3 DNA sequence: TGTGCCAGTACTCGAGGGAATCAGCCCCAGCATTTT. Amino acids: CASTRGNQPQHF.

The chain employs TRBV18 and TRBJ1-3; D call uncertain. V lost 4 bases, J lost 0 bases, and 7 bases lay in between. Germline V lookup: CDR1 KGHSH, CDR2 LQKENI. This CDR3 comprises 14 residues. The CDR3 DNA sequence: TGTGCCAGCTCACTACAGAGCTCTGGAAACACCATATATTTT. Its translation: CASSLQSSGNTIYF.

V gene TRBV29-1 combines with J gene TRBJ2-1; D is ambiguous. The V gene lost 3 bases and the J gene lost 10 bases, with 10 bases spanning the gap. CDR3 length: 11 amino acids. CDR1 and CDR2 (germline): SQVTM, ANQGSEA. The CDR3 protein is CSVESLLEQFF. CDR3 sequence (DNA): TGCAGCGTTGAGTCCCTCTTAGAGCAGTTCTTC.

The chain employs TRBV4-1 and TRBJ2-7, with 7 bases aligning to TRBD1. The CDR3 has 12 amino acids. V was clipped by 3 bases and J by 6 bases; unmatched bases: 2. CDR1 is MGHRA, CDR2 YSYEKL, per germline. The CDR3 nucleotides are TGCGCCAGCAGCCAGGACAGGCGCGAGCAGTACTTC. Encoded protein: CASSQDRREQYF.

This clone was recorded once. The rearrangement links TRBV13 to TRBJ2-5, with TRBD2 identical over 8 bases. This CDR3 is 15 amino acids long. Germline lookup yields CDR1 PRHDT and CDR2 FYEKMQ (reference sequence). With 5 bases clipped from V and 4 bases from J, the junction kept 9 bases outside the gene matches. CDR3 residues: CASSPSTSAPETQYF. The CDR3 DNA sequence: TGTGCCAGCAGCCCTTCGACTAGCGCTCCAGAGACCCAGTACTTC. Variable domain in full (rest from reference TRBV13 and TRBJ2-5): AAGVIQSPRHLIKEKRETATLKCYPIPRHDTVYWYQQGPGQDPQFLISFYEKMQSDKGSIPDRFSAQQFSDYHSELNMSSLELGDSALYFCASSPSTSAPETQYFGPGTRLLVL.